The sequence of this T cell receptor beta chain was determined in a study of blood T cell repertoires in COVID-19. This clone is labeled medium-sized. Authors' methods: Counts of nucleated cells, estimated from reference gene primer amplification, were obtained. Sequencing used immunoSEQ multiplex PCR; TCRdb keeps in-frame clones, though not all of them. That table furnishes V, J and clone size, whereas the DNA furnished D and trimming. This table holds about 73,000 clones, 80% to 85% found once. Sequencing input: peripheral blood. The sequence came from a human donor in a cohort sampled during active COVID-19.

The CDR3 here is CASSYAGGQFYGYTF. DNA for the CDR3: TGTGCCAGCAGTTACGCGGGGGGACAGTTCTATGGCTACACCTTC. The V call is TRBV6-5, the J call TRBJ1-2; TRBD1 matches at 7 bases. Germline CDR1 and CDR2: MNHEY and SVGAGI. Unmatched junction bases numbered 7, after V lost 2 bases and J lost 4 bases. The CDR3 covers 15 residues.